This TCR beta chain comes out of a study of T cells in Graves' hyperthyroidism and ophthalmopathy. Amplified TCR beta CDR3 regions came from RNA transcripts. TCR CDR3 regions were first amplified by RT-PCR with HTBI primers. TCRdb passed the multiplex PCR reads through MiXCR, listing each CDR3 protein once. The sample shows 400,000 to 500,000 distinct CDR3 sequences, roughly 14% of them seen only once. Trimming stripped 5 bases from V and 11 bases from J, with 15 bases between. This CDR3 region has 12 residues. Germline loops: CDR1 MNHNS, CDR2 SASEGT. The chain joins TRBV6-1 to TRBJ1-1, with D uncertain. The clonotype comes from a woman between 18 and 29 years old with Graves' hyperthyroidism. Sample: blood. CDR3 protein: CASSKRSGGAFF. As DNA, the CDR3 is TGTGCCAGCAGTAAAAGGTCTGGAGGTGCTTTCTTT.